The 24 T cell receptor beta chains reported below all come from one sample, sequenced in a study of shared clonotypes between healthy human individuals (dated by TCRdb to the early 2020s). Libraries were constructed by the immunoSEQ multiplex PCR assay. In TCRdb, the immuneACCESS table is reduced to in-frame sequences with V and J assigned. These tables do not hold every clone; where another copy was compared, an unresolved V gene accounts for under half, and the others remain unexplained. This sample comprises about 1 million clones, around 76% of them detected only once. The ten biggest clones cover approximately 1.5% of the sample. Sample: memory CD4+ T cells sorted from blood. Interpreted using the paper, the cell subset or site label stands for: CD45RA-negative fraction. The source is a man between 18 and 35 years old in good health.

Of note for this clone: The sample carries other DNA sequences with the same CDR3. V gene TRBV5-1 combines with J gene TRBJ1-6; D is perhaps TRBD1 (5 bases). Germline V CDR1 and CDR2: SGHRS, YFSETQ. The CDR3 covers 14 residues. V lost 0 bases, J lost 10 bases, and 11 bases lay in between. The CDR3 sequence is CASSLEGAGSPLHF. The CDR3 nucleotides read TGCGCCAGCAGCTTGGAAGGGGCCGGGTCACCCCTCCACTTT. The variable domain in full, completed from reference TRBV5-1 and TRBJ1-6, reads KAGVTQTPRYLIKTRGQQVTLSCSPISGHRSVSWYQQTPGQGLQFLFEYFSETQRNKGNFPGRFSGRQFSNSRSEMNVSTLELGDSALYLCASSLEGAGSPLHFGNGTRLTVT.

CDR3 nucleotide sequence: TGCAGCGTTCTGACTAGCGGAGACCAAGAGACCCAGTACTTC. Its translation: CSVLTSGDQETQYF. This chain connects TRBV29-1 to TRBJ2-5, with 9 bases identical to TRBD2. V was pared by 5 bases and J by 0 bases, with 4 bases of the junction left unmatched. This CDR3 has 14 residues. Germline lookup yields CDR1 SQVTM and CDR2 ANQGSEA.

The J gene is TRBJ1-6, the V gene TRBV4-2; no definite D call. This CDR3 is 15 amino acids long. CDR1 and CDR2 from the germline V gene are LGHNA and YNFKEQ. Trimming removed 4 bases at V and 6 bases at J, with 13 bases between. DNA for the CDR3: TGTGCCAGCAGCCCTGGGGAGGGCGGTAATTCACCCCTCCACTTT. It specifies CASSPGEGGNSPLHF.

V gene TRBV11-3 combines with J gene TRBJ2-5, with a possible D match to TRBD1 (6 bases). Germline-derived CDR1 and CDR2 are SGHNT and YENEEA. V lost 4 bases, J lost 5 bases, and 17 bases lay in between. This CDR3 is 15 amino acids long. The CDR3 protein is CASSSSGATGETQYF. The CDR3 coding sequence is TGTGCCAGCAGCTCCAGCGGAGCAACAGGGGAGACCCAGTACTTC.

This clone is a singleton in its sample. This chain joins TRBV5-5 and TRBJ2-7; tentatively, D is TRBD1 (6 bases). Trimming left V 0 bases short and J 0 bases short, with 10 bases between. Germline V gene sequence: CDR1 SGHKS, CDR2 YYEKEE (reference sequence). The CDR3 is 15 amino acids. The CDR3 sequence: CASSLEGGSSYEQYF. The CDR3 nucleotides read TGTGCCAGCAGCTTGGAAGGGGGTAGCTCCTACGAGCAGTACTTC.

This rearrangement joins TRBV7-9 to TRBJ2-2; possibly TRBD1 for D (7 bases). The CDR3 runs to 16 residues. Germline assignment: CDR1 SEHNR and CDR2 FQNEAQ (reference sequence). V lost 6 bases and J lost 3, with 17 bases in between. The CDR3 region is CASRSGGTEYTGELFF. CDR3 in DNA: TGTGCCAGCAGAAGTGGCGGGACAGAGTACACCGGGGAGCTGTTTTTT.

Points on this clone: Distinct nucleotide sequences in the sample also encode this CDR3. This rearrangement joins TRBV28 to TRBJ2-5; tentative D call: TRBD2 (5 bases). This CDR3 is built from 13 residues. Trimming shortened V by 3 bases and J by 3 bases, and 8 bases separated the two germline ends. The germline V gene has CDR1 MDHEN and CDR2 SYDVKM. The CDR3 region has the DNA TGTGCCAGCAGTTTTTGGGGAGAAGAGACCCAGTACTTC. Translating gives CASSFWGEETQYF.

This rearrangement joins TRBV30 to TRBJ1-2; D is ambiguous. V was shortened by 2 bases and J by 9 bases, with 13 bases between the two germline ends. The germline V gene has CDR1 GTSNPN and CDR2 SVGIG (reference sequence). The CDR3 spans 12 residues. The CDR3 nucleotides read TGTGCCTGGAGTCTGGAACCTAGGAGCTACACCTTC. Amino acids: CAWSLEPRSYTF.

This clone was detected only once. The J gene is TRBJ2-3, the V gene TRBV2, with unresolved D. The CDR3 is 13 residues long. Looked up from germline, CDR1 is SNHLY and CDR2 is FYNNEI. V lost 3 bases and J 2 bases, leaving 6 bases between the germline ends. CDR3 protein: CASSDGNTDTQYF. DNA of the CDR3: TGTGCCAGCAGTGACGGAAACACAGATACGCAGTATTTT.

The CDR3: CASSAQPNTGELFF. CDR3 DNA: TGTGCCAGCAGCGCCCAGCCGAACACCGGGGAGCTGTTTTTT. This chain joins TRBV9 and TRBJ2-2; no firm D call. This CDR3 region has 14 residues. Germline assignment: CDR1 SGDLS and CDR2 YYNGEE. The V end was cut by 3 bases, the J end by 0 bases, with 6 bases between. Full variable domain (missing parts from reference TRBV9 and TRBJ2-2): DSGVTQTPKHLITATGQRVTLRCSPRSGDLSVYWYQQSLDQGLQFLIQYYNGEERAKGNILERFSAQQFPDLHSELNLSSLELGDSALYFCASSAQPNTGELFFGEGSRLTVL.

V usage is TRBV30 and J usage is TRBJ1-2, with D tentatively TRBD1 (6 bases). Germline V lookup: CDR1 GTSNPN, CDR2 SVGIG (reference sequence). Trimming took 7 bases from V and 0 from J, leaving 15 bases between them. The CDR3 runs to 14 residues. CDR3 DNA sequence: TGTGCCTCTTCCGGAGGGGACACTAACTATGGCTACACCTTC. Its translation: CASSGGDTNYGYTF.

The V call is TRBV6-5, the J call TRBJ1-6; perhaps TRBD1 as D (5 bases). V lost 2 bases, J lost 6 bases, and 8 bases lay in between. Germline CDR1 reads MNHEY; CDR2 reads SVGAGI. The CDR3 is 14 residues long. The CDR3 DNA reads TGTGCCAGCAGTTACCAGGGCCTTAATTCACCCCTCCACTTT. It encodes CASSYQGLNSPLHF.

This clone showed up just once. The chain is built from TRBV10-3 and TRBJ2-5, with D perhaps assigned TRBD1 or TRBD2 (5 bases each). The J call may be incorrect, as the DNA end agrees better with TRBJ2-7. The CDR3 spans 13 residues. Germline values: CDR1 ENHRY, CDR2 SYGVKD. In DNA form, the CDR3 reads TGTGCCATCAGCTCCGGGACGGAGTACGAGCAGTACTTC. This translates into CAISSGTEYEQYF.

This clone was seen many times. At the DNA level, this CDR3 is encoded by other sequences in the same sample as well. The rearrangement links TRBV19 to TRBJ2-6; 10 bases line up with TRBD1. This CDR3 has 17 amino acids. Per germline, CDR1 LNHDA and CDR2 SQIVND (reference sequence). V was pared by 4 bases and J by 0 bases, with 3 bases of the junction left unmatched. The CDR3 region has the DNA TGTGCCAGTAGTAAGGGACAGGGGAACTCTGGGGCCAACGTCCTGACTTTC. Translation: CASSKGQGNSGANVLTF.

The chain links TRBV10-1 to TRBJ2-1, with D unresolved. This CDR3 spans 14 amino acids. Between the trimmed V and J ends, which lost 4 bases and 1 base, there was a span of 8 bases. Germline V gene lookup returns CDR1 WNHNN and CDR2 SYGVQD (reference sequence). CDR3 in amino acids: CASSAEGSYNEQFF. CDR3 nucleotides: TGCGCCAGCAGTGCTGAAGGGTCCTACAATGAGCAGTTCTTC.

The chain couples TRBV19 to TRBJ1-5; D may be TRBD1 (6 bases). The CDR3 totals 16 residues. Trimming took 5 bases from V and 0 from J, leaving 14 bases between them. Germline assignment: CDR1 LNHDA and CDR2 SQIVND (reference sequence). The CDR3 DNA is TGTGCCAGTAGTCCACAGGGAACAAATAGCAATCAGCCCCAGCATTTT. Translation gives CASSPQGTNSNQPQHF.

At least ten counts were recorded for this clone. The V gene is TRBV7-9, the J gene TRBJ2-2; unclear D gene. This CDR3 spans 11 amino acids. Germline-derived CDR1 and CDR2 are SEHNR and FQNEAQ (reference sequence). Trimming cost V 8 bases and J 5 bases, with 6 bases left between them. The CDR3: CASHGTGELFF. CDR3 nucleotide sequence: TGTGCCAGCCACGGAACCGGGGAGCTGTTTTTT.

The chain combines TRBV6-1 with TRBJ2-4, with D perhaps given as TRBD1 or TRBD2 (5 bases each). Germline assignment: CDR1 MNHNS and CDR2 SASEGT. V lost 3 bases to trimming and J lost 0 bases, with 15 bases between them. CDR3 length equals 17 residues. The CDR3 loop is CASSDIPMGVAKNIQYF. CDR3 in DNA: TGTGCCAGCAGTGACATTCCCATGGGGGTAGCCAAAAACATTCAGTACTTC.

The chain combines TRBV6-1 with TRBJ2-1, with D tentatively TRBD1 (5 bases). This CDR3 region has 13 residues. Looked up from germline, CDR1 is MNHNS and CDR2 is SASEGT. Trimming pared 0 bases from V and 10 bases from J, leaving 10 bases between. The CDR3 region has the DNA TGTGCCAGCAGTGAAGCCAGGGTTCGGGAGCAGTTCTTC. Translation gives CASSEARVREQFF.

The chain links TRBV7-9 to TRBJ2-7; no reliable D call. The V and J ends lost 8 bases and 2 bases respectively, with 16 bases between them. In germline, CDR1 is SEHNR, CDR2 FQNEAQ (reference sequence). CDR3 length equals 14 residues. CDR3 in DNA: TGTGCCAGCGCCCGATGGGGTGATACCTACGAGCAGTACTTC. This sequence encodes CASARWGDTYEQYF.

This clone has just a few counts. The rearrangement joins TRBV27 to TRBJ2-7, with D possibly being TRBD1 (6 bases). Germline V CDR1 and CDR2: MNHEY, SMNVEV (reference sequence). V lost 2 bases to trimming and J lost 0 bases, with 14 bases between them. The CDR3 extends over 16 amino acids. In DNA form, the CDR3 reads TGTGCCAGCAGTTTAGGGTGGGACATGCGCTCCTACGAGCAGTACTTC. Translating it yields CASSLGWDMRSYEQYF.

The V and J genes are TRBV10-1 and TRBJ1-6; D is undetermined. V shed 6 bases and J shed 8 bases, with 11 bases lying between them. Germline CDR1 WNHNN, CDR2 SYGVQD (reference sequence). This CDR3 contains 13 residues. Here the CDR3 DNA reads TGCGCCAGCAGCGTCGACGTGGATTCACCCCTCCACTTT. Translation gives CASSVDVDSPLHF.

The CDR3 region has the DNA TGTGCCTGGAGTGCCCCCACTGAAGCTTTCTTT. Protein sequence: CAWSAPTEAFF. This rearrangement joins TRBV30 to TRBJ1-1; unclear D gene. There are 11 residues in the CDR3. V lost 1 base and J 4 bases, leaving 4 bases between the germline ends. In germline, CDR1 is GTSNPN, CDR2 SVGIG (reference sequence).

The chain carries TRBV4-1 and TRBJ2-7; D is undetermined. V gave up 1 base and J gave up 6 bases, with 13 bases separating them. This CDR3 is built from 14 residues. From germline, CDR1 is MGHRA and CDR2 YSYEKL. The CDR3 sequence: CASSQVPGPLEQYF. The CDR3, as DNA: TGCGCCAGCAGCCAAGTCCCAGGCCCCCTCGAGCAGTACTTC.